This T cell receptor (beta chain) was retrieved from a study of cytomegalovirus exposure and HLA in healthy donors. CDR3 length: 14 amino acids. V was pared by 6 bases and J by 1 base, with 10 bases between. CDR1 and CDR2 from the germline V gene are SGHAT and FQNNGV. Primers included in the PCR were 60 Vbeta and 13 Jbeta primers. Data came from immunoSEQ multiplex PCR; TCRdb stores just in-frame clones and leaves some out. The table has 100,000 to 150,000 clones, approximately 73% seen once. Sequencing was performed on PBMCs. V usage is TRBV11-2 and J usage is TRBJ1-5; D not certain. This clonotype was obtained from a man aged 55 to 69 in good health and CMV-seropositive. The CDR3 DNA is TGTGCCAGCAGTAGGGAGTGGAGCAATCAGCCCCAGCATTTT. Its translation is CASSREWSNQPQHF.